Listed here are 31 T cell receptor beta chains from one sample, sequenced in a study of patients and donors after allogeneic stem cell transplantation. TCRdb redid the calling of the RT-PCR reads with MiXCR, one entry per CDR3 protein. The sample yields about a million distinct CDR3 sequences, roughly 17% seen once. The sequencing input was blood, either unsorted or a sorted T cell fraction (not recorded which). These receptors were obtained from a human donor who was either an allogeneic HSCT recipient or a stem cell or donor lymphocyte infusion donor (not recorded which). It is not recorded whose cells these are; they may come from a transplant donor.

This clonotype was counted at least ten times. The chain joins TRBV29-1 to TRBJ1-2, with 7 bases aligning to TRBD1. The CDR3 is made up of 15 amino acids. Losses at the gene ends were 6 bases for V and 3 bases for J; bases not matched to a gene: 13. Germline CDR1 is SQVTM and CDR2 is ANQGSEA. Written as DNA, the CDR3 is TGCAGCGTGGACGGGAGCCGGGACAGTTACTATGGCTACACCTTC. Its protein is CSVDGSRDSYYGYTF.

This chain links TRBV2 with TRBJ2-2; D call uncertain. The length of the CDR3 is 13 residues. Germline loops: CDR1 SNHLY, CDR2 FYNNEI. Deletions cut 7 bases from V and 5 bases from J, with 11 bases between. For the CDR3, the DNA is TGTGCCAGCACCGGACGGGTGACCGGGGAGCTGTTTTTT. Its translation: CASTGRVTGELFF.

The CDR3 DNA reads as TGTGCCAGTTGGCCTCAGGAAAGGTTCGCCCAAGAGACCCAGTACTTC. This gives the protein CASWPQERFAQETQYF. V is TRBV6-1 and J is TRBJ2-5; D is uncertain. CDR1 is MNHNS, CDR2 SASEGT, per germline. The CDR3 sequence is 16 residues long. V lost 9 bases and J lost 1, with 21 bases in between.

This clonotype appeared a few times. The chain is built from TRBV20-1 and TRBJ1-3, with TRBD1 as a possible D gene (6 bases). The V end was cut by 5 bases, the J end by 3 bases, with 8 bases between. CDR1 is DFQATT, CDR2 SNEGSKA, per germline (reference sequence). The CDR3 runs to 12 residues. CDR3 protein: CSAHRDGNTIYF. The CDR3 DNA follows: TGCAGTGCTCACAGGGATGGAAACACCATATATTTT.

This chain connects TRBV15 to TRBJ1-1; possible D gene TRBD1, 5 bases. Germline CDR1 and CDR2: LNHNV and YYDKDF (reference sequence). The CDR3 has 15 residues. V lost 0 bases, J lost 4 bases, and 12 bases lay in between. Here the CDR3 reads CATSRDLQGGTEAFF. As DNA, the CDR3 is TGTGCCACCAGCAGAGATCTTCAGGGCGGCACTGAAGCTTTCTTT.

The chain employs TRBV20-1 and TRBJ2-5; D is possibly TRBD2 (5 bases). The CDR3 runs 15 residues. CDR1 DFQATT and CDR2 SNEGSKA come from the germline V gene (reference sequence). V shed 2 bases and J shed 5 bases, with 18 bases lying between them. The CDR3 DNA reads TGCAGTGCTAGATCCCGTGGATGGGGAGCTGAGACCCAGTACTTC. It specifies CSARSRGWGAETQYF.

This chain connects TRBV10-3 to TRBJ2-7; D unclear. Deletions cut 2 bases from V and 7 bases from J, with 15 bases between. The CDR3 is 14 amino acids. Germline values: CDR1 ENHRY, CDR2 SYGVKD. The CDR3 nucleotides read TGTGCCATCAGTGAGACTGGGCAATTCGGAGAGCAGTACTTC. Protein: CAISETGQFGEQYF.

This clonotype has just a few counts. The chain combines TRBV7-6 with TRBJ2-1; D is possibly TRBD1 or TRBD2 (5 bases each). Germline values: CDR1 SGHVS, CDR2 FNYEAQ. V lost 4 bases and J lost 9, with 10 bases in between. This CDR3 has 12 amino acids. The CDR3: CASSSRGPEQFF. CDR3 sequence (DNA): TGTGCCAGCAGCTCCCGGGGCCCTGAGCAGTTCTTC.

This chain uses TRBV5-1 with TRBJ2-3; D perhaps matches TRBD1 (7 bases). The CDR3 is 16 amino acids. Germline CDR1 and CDR2: SGHRS and YFSETQ. V lost 2 bases to trimming and J lost 5 bases, with 18 bases between them. The DNA for the CDR3 is TGCGCCAGCAGCTTTTCTCTGCCTCAGGGGGGAGATACGCAGTATTTT. Protein: CASSFSLPQGGDTQYF.

This clonotype came up a few times. The rearrangement links TRBV4-2 to TRBJ1-2; D uncertain. V dropped 7 bases and J dropped 2 bases, with 20 bases sitting between them. The CDR3 contains 16 residues. Germline CDR1 is LGHNA and CDR2 is YNFKEQ. This CDR3 reads CASTAGPAGNNYGYTF. For the CDR3, the DNA is TGTGCCAGCACAGCCGGTCCCGCAGGAAACAACTATGGCTACACCTTC.

This clonotype has a count of ten or more. The genes are TRBV27 and TRBJ2-1; TRBD2 aligns across 7 bases. Trimming removed 2 bases from V and 4 bases from J; junction bases left unmatched: 8. Germline CDR1 is MNHEY and CDR2 is SMNVEV (reference sequence). The CDR3 totals 16 residues. The CDR3 loop is CASSLNGGSRYNEQFF. The CDR3 nucleotides read TGTGCCAGCAGTTTAAACGGCGGGAGTAGGTACAATGAGCAGTTCTTC.

This clonotype was detected only a few times. This sequence joins TRBV4-3 and TRBJ1-2; TRBD1 might be the D (6 bases). The CDR3 spans 12 residues. CDR1 and CDR2 from the germline V gene are LGHNA and YSLEER. The V gene lost 1 base and the J gene lost 8 bases, with 8 bases spanning the gap. The CDR3 DNA reads as TGCGCCAGCAGCCAAGGTGACAGGGGCTACACCTTC. Amino acid sequence: CASSQGDRGYTF.

This clonotype came up many times. The genes are TRBV10-3 and TRBJ1-5; TRBD1 aligns across 7 bases. Germline V gene sequence: CDR1 ENHRY, CDR2 SYGVKD. CDR3 length: 13 residues. The junction had 3 bases not matched to a gene; V was cut back by 2 bases and J by 8 bases. CDR3 in DNA: TGTGCCATCAGTGAGGCGACAGGGAAGCCCCAGCATTTT. Protein sequence: CAISEATGKPQHF.

This clonotype has just a few counts. V and J are TRBV10-3 and TRBJ2-7; 7 nucleotides agree with TRBD1. The CDR3 loop spans 14 amino acids. The V and J ends lost 0 bases and 5 bases, in that order; junction bases with no gene match: 4. CDR1 is ENHRY and CDR2 is SYGVKD in the germline V gene. This CDR3 reads CAISESTGVHEQYF. CDR3 nucleotide sequence: TGTGCCATCAGTGAGTCAACAGGGGTCCACGAGCAGTACTTC.

Many counts were recorded for this clonotype. The V and J genes are TRBV12-3 or TRBV12-4 and TRBJ2-4; D gene uncertain. V was shortened by 3 bases and J by 1 base, with 7 bases between the two germline ends. The CDR3 contains 14 residues. CDR3: CASSFPRAKNIQYF. CDR3 nucleotides: TGTGCCAGCAGTTTTCCCCGGGCCAAAAACATTCAGTACTTC.

This clonotype has just a few counts. This sequence joins TRBV20-1 and TRBJ1-2; D ambiguous. This CDR3 comprises 11 residues. The germline V gene has CDR1 DFQATT and CDR2 SNEGSKA (reference sequence). V lost 1 base and J lost 6, with 6 bases in between. The chain's CDR3 is CSARGGHGYTF. DNA of the CDR3: TGCAGTGCTAGAGGAGGCCATGGCTACACCTTC.

V gene TRBV7-6 combines with J gene TRBJ2-2; TRBD2 matches at 8 bases. The CDR3 runs 19 residues. Germline V gene data show CDR1 as SGHVS and CDR2 as FNYEAQ. Germline trimming cut 1 base from V and 0 bases from J; bases unmatched to any gene: 10. Here the CDR3 DNA reads TGTGCCAGCAGCTTAGTTACTAGCGGCACCTTCGCGAACACCGGGGAGCTGTTTTTT. It encodes CASSLVTSGTFANTGELFF.

This clonotype occurred many times. The chain carries TRBV29-1 and TRBJ1-1; D unclear. This CDR3 has 13 amino acids. The ends were cut back, 5 bases at V and 4 bases at J, with 14 bases in the middle. Germline V gene sequence: CDR1 SQVTM, CDR2 ANQGSEA. CDR3 sequence (DNA): TGCAGCGTTTGGAAAGGCAGCGGCACTGAAGCTTTCTTT. Protein product: CSVWKGSGTEAFF. The whole variable domain, filled in from reference TRBV29-1 and TRBJ1-1, reads SAVISQKPSRDICQRGTSLTIQCQVDSQVTMMFWYRQQPGQSLTLIATANQGSEATYESGFVIDKFPISRPNLTFSTLTVSNMSPEDSSIYLCSVWKGSGTEAFFGQGTRLTVV.

This clonotype has a count of ten or more. The V and J genes are TRBV7-3 and TRBJ2-1; D may match TRBD1 or TRBD2 (5 bases each). With 0 bases removed from V and 4 bases from J, the gap between germline ends came to 19 bases. The CDR3 totals 18 residues. Per germline, CDR1 SGHTA and CDR2 FQGTGA. CDR3 in amino acids: CASSLTSDRGRDYNEQFF. The CDR3 DNA is TGTGCCAGCAGCTTAACGAGTGATCGGGGCAGGGATTACAATGAGCAGTTCTTC.

The V gene is TRBV5-1, the J gene TRBJ2-7; D call uncertain. CDR1 and CDR2 (germline): SGHRS, YFSETQ. The V end was cut by 1 base, the J end by 1 base, with 9 bases between. The CDR3 sequence is 14 residues long. CDR3 nucleotide sequence: TGCGCCAGCAGCTTGTCCTCGAGTTCCTACGAGCAGTACTTC. Amino acid sequence: CASSLSSSSYEQYF. The full variable domain, completed using reference TRBV5-1 and TRBJ2-7, is KAGVTQTPRYLIKTRGQQVTLSCSPISGHRSVSWYQQTPGQGLQFLFEYFSETQRNKGNFPGRFSGRQFSNSRSEMNVSTLELGDSALYLCASSLSSSSYEQYFGPGTRLTVT.

This chain connects TRBV10-3 to TRBJ1-2; 7 nucleotides match TRBD1. The CDR3 totals 14 residues. V lost 5 bases and J lost 4; bases outside the gene matches: 7. Germline CDR1 and CDR2: ENHRY and SYGVKD. The chain's CDR3 is CAISSMTGTYGYTF. The CDR3 DNA follows: TGTGCCATCAGTTCTATGACAGGGACCTATGGCTACACCTTC.

This clonotype was picked up many times. The chain uses TRBV24-1 and TRBJ2-3, with 7 bases lining up with TRBD1. CDR1 is KGHDR, CDR2 SFDVKD, per germline. V was pared by 1 base and J by 3 bases, with 6 bases of the junction left unmatched. This CDR3 is 16 amino acids long. CDR3 amino acids: CATSDFGTALTDTQYF. The CDR3 region has the DNA TGTGCCACCAGTGATTTCGGGACAGCCCTAACAGATACGCAGTATTTT.

The V gene is TRBV25-1, the J gene TRBJ2-3; D ambiguous. Trimming shortened V by 7 bases and J by 1 base, and 12 bases separated the two germline ends. The CDR3 is made up of 14 amino acids. Germline values: CDR1 MGHDK, CDR2 SYGVNS. The chain's CDR3 is CASMVHGGTDTQYF. The CDR3 DNA reads TGTGCCAGCATGGTCCATGGGGGCACAGATACGCAGTATTTT.

This clonotype was detected only once. This chain joins TRBV13 and TRBJ2-5; D unclear. Germline V gene lookup returns CDR1 PRHDT and CDR2 FYEKMQ (reference sequence). Trimming took off 3 bases at V and 1 base at J, with 12 bases between the two ends. CDR3 length: 15 amino acids. Here the CDR3 DNA reads TGTGCCAGCAGCTTCATGTCAATCCCCCAAGAGACCCAGTACTTC. The encoded protein is CASSFMSIPQETQYF.

The gene calls are TRBV7-9 and TRBJ2-5; 7 bases line up with TRBD1. Germline CDR1 and CDR2: SEHNR and FQNEAQ (reference sequence). The CDR3 sequence is 14 residues long. V lost 1 base and J lost 3; bases outside the gene matches: 2. For the CDR3, the DNA is TGTGCCAGCAGCTTAGTTACAGGGGAAGAGACCCAGTACTTC. Residues: CASSLVTGEETQYF.

The sample holds many counts of this clonotype. The chain is built from TRBV20-1 and TRBJ1-1; tentatively, D is TRBD1 (5 bases). Germline V CDR1 and CDR2: DFQATT, SNEGSKA (reference sequence). V was trimmed by 0 bases and J by 4 bases, leaving 12 bases between them. This CDR3 spans 14 amino acids. CDR3 sequence: CSARDVRGGTEAFF. CDR3 nucleotides: TGCAGTGCTAGAGATGTGAGGGGAGGCACTGAAGCTTTCTTT.

This clonotype has ten or more counts. The rearrangement links TRBV12-3 or TRBV12-4 to TRBJ2-4; D not resolved. The V and J ends lost 4 bases and 0 bases respectively, with 4 bases between them. This CDR3 has 13 amino acids. The CDR3: CASSWLAKNIQYF. The CDR3, as DNA: TGTGCCAGCAGTTGGCTAGCCAAAAACATTCAGTACTTC.

V usage is TRBV3-1 and J usage is TRBJ2-5; D perhaps matches TRBD1 (7 bases). The ends were cut back, 3 bases at V and 2 bases at J, with 16 bases in the middle. Germline V gene sequence: CDR1 LGHDT, CDR2 YNNKEL (reference sequence). This CDR3 has 16 amino acids. This CDR3 reads CASSQPGGYSQETQYF. CDR3 DNA: TGTGCCAGCAGCCAGCCAGGGGGGTACTCTCAAGAGACCCAGTACTTC.

The chain carries TRBV5-1 and TRBJ2-3; 7 nucleotides align to TRBD2. The CDR3 is 15 amino acids. Germline V gene sequence: CDR1 SGHRS, CDR2 YFSETQ. The ends lost 1 base at V and 2 bases at J; junction bases unmatched: 4. DNA of the CDR3: TGCGCCAGCAGCTTGTGGGGGGGGTTCACAGATACGCAGTATTTT. Protein product: CASSLWGGFTDTQYF. Complete variable domain (other parts from reference TRBV5-1 and TRBJ2-3): KAGVTQTPRYLIKTRGQQVTLSCSPISGHRSVSWYQQTPGQGLQFLFEYFSETQRNKGNFPGRFSGRQFSNSRSEMNVSTLELGDSALYLCASSLWGGFTDTQYFGPGTRLTVL.

The chain recombines TRBV7-8 with TRBJ1-4; D is perhaps TRBD1 (6 bases). Germline assignment: CDR1 SGHVS and CDR2 FQNEAQ. This CDR3 region has 16 residues. V was pared by 5 bases and J by 3 bases, with 16 bases between. CDR3 protein: CASSPHRARANEKLFF. The CDR3 nucleotides are TGTGCCAGCAGCCCCCACAGGGCCCGGGCTAATGAAAAACTGTTTTTT.

The chain employs TRBV12-3 or TRBV12-4 and TRBJ2-7; TRBD1 is a possible D gene (5 bases). V was cut by 6 bases and J by 3 bases, with 15 bases left in between. The CDR3 runs 14 residues. The CDR3, as DNA: TGTGCCAGCAGCCCTCAGGGAAAATACTACGAGCAGTACTTC. It encodes CASSPQGKYYEQYF.